This T cell receptor (beta chain) emerged from a study of cytomegalovirus exposure and HLA in healthy donors. Whole-study findings and limits: A previous analysis found most TCR beta V segments productive roughly 90% or roughly 30% of the time.

As concerns this clone: The antigen is undetermined.

This PCR relied on a set of 60 Vbeta primers and 13 Jbeta primers. The protocol was immunoSEQ multiplex PCR, while the TCRdb copy is restricted to in-frame clones and leaves out a portion. The sample holds roughly 180,000 clones, roughly a tenth seen once. V was clipped by 4 bases and J by 0 bases, with 7 bases between them. CDR3 length: 13 amino acids. Germline assignment: CDR1 SQVTM and CDR2 ANQGSEA. The chain recombines TRBV29-1 with TRBJ1-5; D is unresolved. Source material: PBMCs. The TCR comes from a woman aged 25 to 39 in good health and CMV-seropositive. The CDR3, as DNA: TGCAGCGTTGGGTTCTATAGCAATCAGCCCCAGCATTTT. Its translation: CSVGFYSNQPQHF.